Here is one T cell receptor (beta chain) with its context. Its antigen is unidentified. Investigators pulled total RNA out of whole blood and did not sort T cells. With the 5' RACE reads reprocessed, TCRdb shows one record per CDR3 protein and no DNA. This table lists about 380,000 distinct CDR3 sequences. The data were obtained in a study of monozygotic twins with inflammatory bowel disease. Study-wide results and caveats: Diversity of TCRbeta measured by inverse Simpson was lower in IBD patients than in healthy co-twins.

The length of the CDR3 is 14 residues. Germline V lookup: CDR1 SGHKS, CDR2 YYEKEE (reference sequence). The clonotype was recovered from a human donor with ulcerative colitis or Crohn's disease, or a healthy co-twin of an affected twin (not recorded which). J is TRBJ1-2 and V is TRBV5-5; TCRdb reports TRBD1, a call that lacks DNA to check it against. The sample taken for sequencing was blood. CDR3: CASSSPGTGDGYTF.